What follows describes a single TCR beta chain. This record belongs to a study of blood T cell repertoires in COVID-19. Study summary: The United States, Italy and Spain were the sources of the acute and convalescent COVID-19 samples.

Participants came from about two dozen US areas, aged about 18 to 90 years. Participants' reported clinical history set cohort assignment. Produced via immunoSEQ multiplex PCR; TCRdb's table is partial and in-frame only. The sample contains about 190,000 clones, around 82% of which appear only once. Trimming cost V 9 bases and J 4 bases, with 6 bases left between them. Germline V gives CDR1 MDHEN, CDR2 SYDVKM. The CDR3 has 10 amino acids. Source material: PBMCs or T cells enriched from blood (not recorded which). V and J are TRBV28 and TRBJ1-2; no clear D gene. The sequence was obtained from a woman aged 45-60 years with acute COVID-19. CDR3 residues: CASGSYGYTF. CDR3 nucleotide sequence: TGTGCCAGTGGGAGCTATGGCTACACCTTC.